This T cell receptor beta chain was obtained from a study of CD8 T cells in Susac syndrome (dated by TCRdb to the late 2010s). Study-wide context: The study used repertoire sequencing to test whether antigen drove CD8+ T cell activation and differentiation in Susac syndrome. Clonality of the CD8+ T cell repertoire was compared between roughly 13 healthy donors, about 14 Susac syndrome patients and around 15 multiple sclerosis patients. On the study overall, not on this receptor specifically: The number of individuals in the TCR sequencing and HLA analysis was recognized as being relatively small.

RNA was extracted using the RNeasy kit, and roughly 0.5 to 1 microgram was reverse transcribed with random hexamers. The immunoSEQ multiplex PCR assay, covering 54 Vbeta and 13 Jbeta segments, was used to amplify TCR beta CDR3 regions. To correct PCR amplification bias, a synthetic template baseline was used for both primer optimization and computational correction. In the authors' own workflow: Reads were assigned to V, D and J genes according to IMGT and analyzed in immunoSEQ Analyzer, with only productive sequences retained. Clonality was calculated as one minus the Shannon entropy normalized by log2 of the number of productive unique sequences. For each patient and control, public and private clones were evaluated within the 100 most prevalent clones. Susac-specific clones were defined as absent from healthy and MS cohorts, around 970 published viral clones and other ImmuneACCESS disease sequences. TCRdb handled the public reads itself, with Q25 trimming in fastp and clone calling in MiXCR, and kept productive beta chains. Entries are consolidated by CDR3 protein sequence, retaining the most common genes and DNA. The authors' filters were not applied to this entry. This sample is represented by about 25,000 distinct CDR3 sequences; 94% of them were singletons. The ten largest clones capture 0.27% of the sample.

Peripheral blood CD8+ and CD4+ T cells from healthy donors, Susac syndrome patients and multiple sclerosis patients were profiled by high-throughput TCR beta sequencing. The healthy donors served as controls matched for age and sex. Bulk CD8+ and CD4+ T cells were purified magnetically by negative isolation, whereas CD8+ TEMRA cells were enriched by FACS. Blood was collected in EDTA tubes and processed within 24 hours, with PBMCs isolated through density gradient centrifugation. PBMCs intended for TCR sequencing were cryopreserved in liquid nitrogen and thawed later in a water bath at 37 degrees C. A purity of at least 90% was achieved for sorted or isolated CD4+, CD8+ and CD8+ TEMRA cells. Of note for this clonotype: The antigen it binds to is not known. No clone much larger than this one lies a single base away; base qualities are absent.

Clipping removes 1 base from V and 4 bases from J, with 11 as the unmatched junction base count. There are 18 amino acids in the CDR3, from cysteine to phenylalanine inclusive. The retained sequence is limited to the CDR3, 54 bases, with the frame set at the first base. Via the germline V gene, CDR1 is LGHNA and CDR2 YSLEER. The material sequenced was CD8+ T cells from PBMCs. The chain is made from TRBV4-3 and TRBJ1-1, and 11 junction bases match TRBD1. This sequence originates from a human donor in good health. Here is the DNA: TGCGCCAGCAGCCAAGCAAGGACAGGGGGCGCAAAGGGCACTGAAGCTTTCTTT. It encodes CASSQARTGGAKGTEAFF.